This TCR beta chain was identified during a study of cytomegalovirus exposure and HLA in healthy donors. The repertoire was sequenced with immunoSEQ multiplex PCR; TCRdb's copy has only in-frame clones and lacks some. The data show over 50,000 clones, more than 85% seen once. This clone was recorded only once. What it binds is not known. Study-level results: Cytomegalovirus association was assigned to approximately 160 TCR beta chains.

V shed 1 base and J shed 0 bases, with 25 bases lying between them. CDR3 size: 20 residues. The germline V gene has CDR1 GTSNPN and CDR2 SVGIG (reference sequence). This sequence was found in a man younger than 35 in good health and CMV-seropositive. V usage is TRBV30 and J usage is TRBJ2-4, with D possibly matching TRBD2 (5 bases). Sequencing was carried out using PBMCs. The CDR3 DNA reads TGTGCCTGGAGTGGTGGAAGGGAAAACGGCCGGAGGAGAGCCAAAAACATTCAGTACTTC. This sequence encodes CAWSGGRENGRRRAKNIQYF.